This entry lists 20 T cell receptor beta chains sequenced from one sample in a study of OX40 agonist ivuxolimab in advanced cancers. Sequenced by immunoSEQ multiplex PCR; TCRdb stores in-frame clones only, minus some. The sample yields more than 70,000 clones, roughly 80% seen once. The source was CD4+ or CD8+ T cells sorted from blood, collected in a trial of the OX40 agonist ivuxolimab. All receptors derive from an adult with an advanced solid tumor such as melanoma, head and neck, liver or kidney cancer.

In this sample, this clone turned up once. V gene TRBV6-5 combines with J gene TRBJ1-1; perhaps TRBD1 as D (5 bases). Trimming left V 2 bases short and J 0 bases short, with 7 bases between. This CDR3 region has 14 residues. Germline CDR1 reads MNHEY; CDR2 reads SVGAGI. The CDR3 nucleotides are TGTGCCAGCAGTTACGGGGGAATGAACACTGAAGCTTTCTTT. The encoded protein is CASSYGGMNTEAFF.

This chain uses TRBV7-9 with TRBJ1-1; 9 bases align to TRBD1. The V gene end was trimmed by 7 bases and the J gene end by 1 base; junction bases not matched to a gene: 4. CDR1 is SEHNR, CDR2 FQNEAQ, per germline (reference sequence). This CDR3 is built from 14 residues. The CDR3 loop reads CASILQGANTEAFF. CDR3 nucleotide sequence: TGTGCCAGCATATTACAGGGGGCGAACACTGAAGCTTTCTTT.

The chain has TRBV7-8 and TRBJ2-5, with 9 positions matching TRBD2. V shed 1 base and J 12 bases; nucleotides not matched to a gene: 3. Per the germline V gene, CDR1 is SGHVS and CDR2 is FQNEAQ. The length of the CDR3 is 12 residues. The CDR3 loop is CASSLVRTSEYF. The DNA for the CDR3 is TGTGCCAGCAGCTTAGTTCGGACTAGCGAGTACTTC.

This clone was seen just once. The CDR3 sequence is CASSRPGTTNEKLFF. CDR3 coding DNA: TGCGCCAGCAGCCGTCCAGGAACAACTAATGAAAAACTGTTTTTT. The rearrangement uses TRBV4-1 and TRBJ1-4; D gene ambiguous. Germline values: CDR1 MGHRA, CDR2 YSYEKL. V gave up 4 bases and J gave up 0 bases, with 9 bases separating them. This CDR3 comprises 15 residues.

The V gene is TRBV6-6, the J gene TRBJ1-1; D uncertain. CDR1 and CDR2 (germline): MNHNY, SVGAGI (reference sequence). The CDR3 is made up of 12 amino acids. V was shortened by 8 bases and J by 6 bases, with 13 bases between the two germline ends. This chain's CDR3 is CASVGEHSEAFF. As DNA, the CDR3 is TGTGCCAGCGTCGGGGAACACTCTGAAGCTTTCTTT.

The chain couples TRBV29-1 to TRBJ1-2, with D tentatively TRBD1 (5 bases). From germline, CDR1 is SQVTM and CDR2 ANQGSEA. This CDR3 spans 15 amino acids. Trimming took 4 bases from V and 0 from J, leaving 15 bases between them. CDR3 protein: CSVVFMTAANYGYTF. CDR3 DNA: TGCAGCGTTGTGTTCATGACAGCAGCTAACTATGGCTACACCTTC. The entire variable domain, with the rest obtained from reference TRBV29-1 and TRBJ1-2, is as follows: SAVISQKPSRDICQRGTSLTIQCQVDSQVTMMFWYRQQPGQSLTLIATANQGSEATYESGFVIDKFPISRPNLTFSTLTVSNMSPEDSSIYLCSVVFMTAANYGYTFGSGTRLTVV.

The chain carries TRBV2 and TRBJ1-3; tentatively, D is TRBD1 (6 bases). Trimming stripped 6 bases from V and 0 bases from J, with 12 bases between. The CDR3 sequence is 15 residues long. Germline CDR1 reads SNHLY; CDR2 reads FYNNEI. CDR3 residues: CASSETGPSGNTIYF. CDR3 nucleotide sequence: TGTGCCAGCAGCGAAACAGGGCCCTCTGGAAACACCATATATTTT.

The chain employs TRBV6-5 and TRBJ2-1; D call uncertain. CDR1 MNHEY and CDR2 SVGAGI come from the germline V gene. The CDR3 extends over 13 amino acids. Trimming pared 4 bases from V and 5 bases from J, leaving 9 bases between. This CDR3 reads CASSSGLNNEQFF. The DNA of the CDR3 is TGTGCCAGCAGTTCAGGTCTGAACAATGAGCAGTTCTTC.

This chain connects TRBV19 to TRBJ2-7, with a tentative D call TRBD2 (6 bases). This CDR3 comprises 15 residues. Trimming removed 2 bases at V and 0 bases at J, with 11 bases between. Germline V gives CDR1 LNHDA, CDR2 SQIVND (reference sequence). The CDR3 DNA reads TGTGCCAGTAGTATAAGGCTAGCGTACTCCTACGAGCAGTACTTC. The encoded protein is CASSIRLAYSYEQYF.

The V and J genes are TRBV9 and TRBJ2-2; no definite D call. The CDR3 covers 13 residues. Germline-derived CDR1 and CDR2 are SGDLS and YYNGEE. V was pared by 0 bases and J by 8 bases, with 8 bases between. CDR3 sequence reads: CASSVATIGELFF. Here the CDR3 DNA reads TGTGCCAGCAGCGTAGCTACCATAGGGGAGCTGTTTTTT.

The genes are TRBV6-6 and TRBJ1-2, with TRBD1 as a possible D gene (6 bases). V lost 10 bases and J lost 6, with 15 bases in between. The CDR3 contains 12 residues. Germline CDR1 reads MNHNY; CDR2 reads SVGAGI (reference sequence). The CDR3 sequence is CATRWGGDGYTF. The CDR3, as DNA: TGTGCCACGAGGTGGGGGGGCGATGGCTACACCTTC.

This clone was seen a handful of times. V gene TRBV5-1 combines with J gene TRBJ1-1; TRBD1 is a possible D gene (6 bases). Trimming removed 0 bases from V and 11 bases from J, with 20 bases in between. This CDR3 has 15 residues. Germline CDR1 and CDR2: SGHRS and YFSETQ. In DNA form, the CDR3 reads TGCGCCAGCAGCTTGGGAGACAGGCCTCAAAGGGGGGCTTTCTTT. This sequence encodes CASSLGDRPQRGAFF.

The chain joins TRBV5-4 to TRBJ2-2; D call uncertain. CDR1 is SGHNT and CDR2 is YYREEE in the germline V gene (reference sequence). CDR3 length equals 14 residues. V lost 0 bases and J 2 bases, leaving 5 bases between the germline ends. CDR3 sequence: CASSLERNTGELFF. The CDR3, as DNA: TGTGCCAGCAGCTTGGAAAGAAACACCGGGGAGCTGTTTTTT.

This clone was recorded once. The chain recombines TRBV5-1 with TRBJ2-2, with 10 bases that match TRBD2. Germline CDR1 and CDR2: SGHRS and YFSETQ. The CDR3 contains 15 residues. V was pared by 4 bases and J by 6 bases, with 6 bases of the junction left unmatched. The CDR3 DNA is TGCGCCAGCAGCGCTACTAGCGGGGAAGCCGGGGAGCTGTTTTTT. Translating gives CASSATSGEAGELFF.

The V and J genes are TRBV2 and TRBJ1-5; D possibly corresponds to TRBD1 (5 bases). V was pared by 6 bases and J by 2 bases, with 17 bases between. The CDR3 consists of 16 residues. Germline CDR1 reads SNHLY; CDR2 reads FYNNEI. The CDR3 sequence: CASRESGGGRNQPQHF. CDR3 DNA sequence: TGTGCCAGCAGGGAGAGTGGGGGGGGTCGCAATCAGCCCCAGCATTTT.

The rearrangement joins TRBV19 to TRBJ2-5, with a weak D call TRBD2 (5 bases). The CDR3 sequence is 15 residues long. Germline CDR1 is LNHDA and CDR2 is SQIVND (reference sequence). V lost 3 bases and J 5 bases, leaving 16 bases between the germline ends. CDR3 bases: TGTGCCAGTAGTATGTATTCGGGAACGAGGGAGACCCAGTACTTC. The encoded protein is CASSMYSGTRETQYF.

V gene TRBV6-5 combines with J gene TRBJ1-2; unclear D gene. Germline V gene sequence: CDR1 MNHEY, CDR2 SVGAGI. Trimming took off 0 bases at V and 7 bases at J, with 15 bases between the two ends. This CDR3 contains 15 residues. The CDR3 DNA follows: TGTGCCAGCAGTTACTCTTCGGCTGGCCCTTCTGGCTACACCTTC. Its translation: CASSYSSAGPSGYTF.

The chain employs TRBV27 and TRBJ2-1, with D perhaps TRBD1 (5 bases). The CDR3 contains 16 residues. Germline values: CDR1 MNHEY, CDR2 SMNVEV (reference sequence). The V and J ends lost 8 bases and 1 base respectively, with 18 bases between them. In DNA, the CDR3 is TGTGCCAGCTTCCAAAGGGGATTTCCGTCCTACAATGAGCAGTTCTTC. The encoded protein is CASFQRGFPSYNEQFF.

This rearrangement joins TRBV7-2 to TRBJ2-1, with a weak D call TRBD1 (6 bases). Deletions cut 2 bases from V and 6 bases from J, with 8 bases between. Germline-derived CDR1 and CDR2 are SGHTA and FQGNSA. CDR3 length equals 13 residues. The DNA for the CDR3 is TGTGCCAGCAGCTTAATACAGGGCAATGAGCAGTTCTTC. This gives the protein CASSLIQGNEQFF.

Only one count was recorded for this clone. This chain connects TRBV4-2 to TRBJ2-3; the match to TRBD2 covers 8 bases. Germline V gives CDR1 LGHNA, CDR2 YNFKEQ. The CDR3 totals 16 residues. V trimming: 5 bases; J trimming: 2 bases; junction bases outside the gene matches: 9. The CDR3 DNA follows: TGTGCCAGCAGCTCTTCGGGGGGGACCCTCACAGATACGCAGTATTTT. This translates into CASSSSGGTLTDTQYF.